Presented here are 27 T cell receptor beta chains from one specimen sequenced in a study of tumor-infiltrating lymphocytes in primary liver carcinoma. The study co-extracted DNA and RNA from 20-30 mg of unsorted bulk tissue. The researchers produced TCR beta cDNA from 500 to 550 ng total RNA with a constant-region primer. Slightly modified ARM-PCR with three nested multiplex PCR rounds yielded TCR beta libraries. TRBV1-TRBV30 forward and Cbeta reverse primers drove the first two roughly 10-cycle rounds. TCRdb reprocessed the multiplex PCR reads with MiXCR, giving one entry per CDR3 protein. The sample yields 90,000 to 140,000 distinct CDR3 sequences, roughly 80% seen once. The sample taken for sequencing was liver tumor tissue from sampling region 3. Indicated subset: tumor region T3, left-lateral pole. These receptors were taken from a man aged 35 to 55 with primary liver carcinoma and hepatitis B virus infection.

As regards this clonotype: This sequence may be a read error, since a much larger clone differs from it by one base. The V gene is TRBV28, the J gene TRBJ1-1; D remains unclear. Germline CDR1 is MDHEN and CDR2 is SYDVKM. CDR3 length: 12 amino acids. V was trimmed by 7 bases and J by 10 bases, leaving 16 bases between them. The DNA for the CDR3 is TGTGCCAGCAACCCCACAGCGAAGGGAGCTTTCTTT. Its protein is CASNPTAKGAFF.

As concerns this clonotype: This CDR3 fails to terminate in the conserved phenylalanine or tryptophan, so it likely reflects a read error. CDR3 protein: CTSSLSGASQHS. Here the CDR3 DNA reads TGTACCAGCAGTTTAAGCGGAGCGTCCCAGCATTCT. This chain joins TRBV12-3 or TRBV12-4 and TRBJ1-5; no firm D call. This CDR3 has 12 residues.

In regard to this clonotype: The junction does not match germline at one end; this may be a read error. This chain uses TRBV5-1 with TRBJ2-7, with 9 bases that match TRBD2. The CDR3 runs 18 residues. The V gene's germline CDR1 is SGHRS and CDR2 YFSETQ. CDR3 residues: CASGFRTSVTWGSYEQYF. Here the CDR3 DNA reads TGTGCCAGCGGCTTCAGGACTAGCGTAACTTGGGGAAGCTACGAGCAGTACTTC.

In this sample, this clonotype turned up many times. J is TRBJ1-3 and V is TRBV7-9; possibly TRBD1 for D (5 bases). V was trimmed by 5 bases and J by 0 bases, leaving 11 bases between them. The CDR3 is 15 residues long. From germline, CDR1 is SEHNR and CDR2 FQNEAQ (reference sequence). The CDR3 here is CASSRDSSSGNTIYF. CDR3 DNA: TGTGCCAGCAGCCGGGACTCGAGCTCTGGAAACACCATATATTTT.

On this clonotype itself: Compared with germline, one end of the junction differs, possibly owing to a read error. This chain links TRBV10-3 with TRBJ2-3, with D possibly TRBD2 on 5 matching bases. CDR1 ENHRY and CDR2 SYGVKD come from the germline V gene. There are 14 residues in the CDR3. The CDR3 here is CVISGSGSTDTQYF. CDR3 nucleotides: TGTGTCATCAGTGGGAGCGGCAGCACAGATACGCAGTATTTT.

As to this clonotype: The junction does not match germline at one end; this may be a read error. This chain links TRBV6-2 or TRBV6-3 with TRBJ1-5; tentatively, D is TRBD1 (6 bases). The CDR3 loop spans 17 amino acids. The germline CDR1 and CDR2 sequences are MNHEY and SVGEGT. DNA of the CDR3: TGTGCCAGCAGATACTCCCCCTACAGGGATAGCAATCAGCCCCAGCATTTT. Protein product: CASRYSPYRDSNQPQHF.

Details on this clonotype: Mismatch with germline at one junction end may stem from a read error. The chain combines TRBV29-1 with TRBJ1-1; TRBD1 might be the D (6 bases). The CDR3 extends over 13 amino acids. From germline, CDR1 is SQVTM and CDR2 ANQGSEA. The CDR3 here is CSPFQGRETETLF. The CDR3 DNA follows: TGCAGTCCCTTTCAGGGGAGGGAAACTGAAACTTTATTT.

A word on this clonotype: Germline is not matched at one junction end, which may reflect a read error. The chain couples TRBV29-1 to TRBJ2-5; D call uncertain. Germline V gives CDR1 SQVTM, CDR2 ANQGSEA. The CDR3 runs 14 residues. The CDR3 nucleotides read TGCAGCGTAGAATTCCCAGTCGCCCAGGAGACCCACTACTTC. Its translation: CSVEFPVAQETHYF.

Of note for this clonotype: A read error may account for a junction end that differs from germline. The rearrangement joins TRBV11-2 to TRBJ2-2; perhaps D is TRBD1 or TRBD2 (5 bases each). Germline CDR1 reads SGHAT; CDR2 reads FQNNGV. There are 14 residues in the CDR3. CDR3 sequence (DNA): TGTGCCGGCAGCATAGACTCGGACACCGGGGAGCCGTTTTTT. It is translated as CAGSIDSDTGEPFF.

A word on this clonotype: Compared with germline, one end of the junction differs, possibly owing to a read error. This sequence joins TRBV29-1 and TRBJ1-2, with no clear D. This CDR3 region has 12 residues. Germline CDR1 and CDR2: SQVTM and ANQGSEA. CDR3 coding DNA: TGCAGCGTTGACGACGGAACCTATGGCAACATCTTC. It specifies CSVDDGTYGNIF.

This clonotype showed up just a few times. Its ends do not fully match the called genes, so a read error is possible. J is TRBJ1-1 and V is TRBV5-6; TRBD1 matches 8 bases. This CDR3 is 14 amino acids long. In germline, CDR1 is SGHDT, CDR2 YYEEEE. CDR3 nucleotides: TGTGCCAACAGCTTGGTACAGACAGGGGCTGAAGCTTTCTTT. It codes for CANSLVQTGAEAFF.

This clonotype has a count of ten or more. V and J are TRBV28 and TRBJ1-1; D is ambiguous. V was clipped by 2 bases and J by 10 bases, with 11 bases between them. Germline CDR1 MDHEN, CDR2 SYDVKM. CDR3 length: 12 residues. The CDR3 sequence: CASSLGTPGAFF. CDR3 bases: TGTGCCAGCAGTTTAGGCACCCCTGGAGCTTTCTTT.

This chain connects TRBV12-3 or TRBV12-4 to TRBJ2-7; maybe TRBD1 (6 bases). V gave up 7 bases and J gave up 0 bases, with 13 bases separating them. The CDR3 consists of 14 residues. The CDR3 is CASMEQGPSYEQYF. DNA of the CDR3: TGTGCCAGCATGGAACAGGGACCCTCCTACGAGCAGTACTTC.

This clonotype was counted ten times or more. The genes are TRBV12-3 or TRBV12-4 and TRBJ1-1, with 7 positions matching TRBD1. With 4 bases clipped from V and 2 bases from J, the junction kept 4 bases outside the gene matches. The CDR3 sequence is 14 residues long. The CDR3 reads CASSSGTDNTEAFF. As DNA, the CDR3 is TGTGCCAGCAGTTCCGGGACAGATAACACTGAAGCTTTCTTT.

The chain joins TRBV4-1 to TRBJ2-1, with TRBD2 as a possible D gene (5 bases). This CDR3 comprises 16 residues. The ends were cut back, 0 bases at V and 6 bases at J, with 15 bases in the middle. Germline lookup yields CDR1 MGHRA and CDR2 YSYEKL. The CDR3 loop is CASSQEGTGRCNEQFF. The CDR3 nucleotides are TGCGCCAGCAGCCAAGAAGGAACGGGAAGGTGCAATGAGCAGTTCTTC.

A note on this clonotype: One junction end does not reproduce the germline sequence, and a read error may be involved. This chain connects TRBV11-1 to TRBJ2-3; 7 bases align to TRBD1. Germline CDR1 is SGHAT and CDR2 is FQDESV (reference sequence). This CDR3 is built from 15 residues. This chain's CDR3 is CASSLADREADTRYF. Here the CDR3 DNA reads TGTGCCAGCAGCCTCGCCGACAGGGAAGCGGATACGCGGTATTTT.

Written as DNA, the CDR3 is TGTGCCAGCTTCCAGGGACCGCTGGACAATGAGCAGTTCTTC. It specifies CASFQGPLDNEQFF. V is TRBV11-1 and J is TRBJ2-1; the D gene could be TRBD1 or TRBD2 (5 bases each). The CDR3 consists of 14 residues. Trimming stripped 8 bases from V and 5 bases from J, with 16 bases between. Germline values: CDR1 SGHAT, CDR2 FQDESV (reference sequence).

This clonotype was seen a single time. The chain couples TRBV29-1 to TRBJ1-3, with D possibly being TRBD1 (6 bases). The germline V and J ends were trimmed by 8 bases and 3 bases, with 11 bases remaining between them. The CDR3 is 12 residues long. Germline CDR1 and CDR2: SQVTM and ANQGSEA. The CDR3 loop reads CSSTGNGNTIYF. Written as DNA, the CDR3 is TGCAGCTCTACAGGGAATGGAAACACCATATATTTT.

With respect to this clonotype: Its ends do not fully match the called genes, so a read error is possible. This chain uses TRBV6-1 with TRBJ2-2; D tentatively reads TRBD1 or TRBD2 (5 bases each). Per the germline V gene, CDR1 is MNHNS and CDR2 is SASEGT. The CDR3 spans 13 residues. CDR3 in DNA: TGTGCCAACATAAGCATCGGGACCGGGGAGCTGTTTTTC. Its protein is CANISIGTGELFF.

With respect to this clonotype: One end of the junction varies from germline; a read error may be responsible. CDR3 region: CASLTGVNTEVFF. For the CDR3, the DNA is TGTGCCAGCCTGACGGGGGTCAACACTGAAGTTTTCTTT. The chain links TRBV6-6 to TRBJ1-1, with D possibly being TRBD1 (5 bases). The CDR3 is made up of 13 amino acids. Germline CDR1 and CDR2: MNHNY and SVGAGI (reference sequence).

Worth noting for this clonotype: Lacking the conserved final phenylalanine or tryptophan, this CDR3 likely reflects a read error. The V gene is TRBV30, the J gene TRBJ1-1; D is unclear. The germline gives CDR1 GTSNPN, CDR2 SVGIG (reference sequence). The CDR3 sequence is 11 residues long. The CDR3 sequence is CAWRMNTVAFS. Here the CDR3 DNA reads TGTGCCTGGAGGATGAACACTGTAGCTTTCTCT.

A note on this clonotype: Since no conserved phenylalanine or tryptophan closes the CDR3, a read error is the likely cause. This CDR3 reads CVISGQGYEQYL. As DNA, the CDR3 is TGTGTCATCAGTGGGCAGGGCTACGAGCAGTACTTA. This chain connects TRBV10-3 to TRBJ2-7, with D possibly matching TRBD1 (5 bases). CDR3 length equals 12 residues. Germline values: CDR1 ENHRY, CDR2 SYGVKD.

As regards this clonotype: At one boundary the junction diverges from the germline segment, which might be a read error. The chain links TRBV4-2 to TRBJ2-1, with 7 bases fitting TRBD2. The CDR3 has 16 amino acids. Germline V gene lookup returns CDR1 LGHNA and CDR2 YNFKEQ. The chain's CDR3 is CASSHLSGPSYNEQFF. CDR3 bases: TGTGCTAGCAGCCATCTTAGCGGGCCCTCCTACAATGAGCAGTTCTTC.

The rearrangement links TRBV11-3 to TRBJ2-1; no clear D. Germline lookup yields CDR1 SGHNT and CDR2 YENEEA. The CDR3 loop spans 14 amino acids. In nucleotides, the CDR3 is TGTGTCAACAGCTTACGGGTCAGCAACAATGAGCAGTTCTTC. It encodes CVNSLRVSNNEQFF.

V gene TRBV5-1 combines with J gene TRBJ2-5; 7 nucleotides agree with TRBD2. CDR1 is SGHRS and CDR2 is YFSETQ in the germline V gene. The CDR3 extends over 15 amino acids. The CDR3 reads CVNSLSGGSMETQYF. The CDR3 region has the DNA TGCGTCAACAGCTTGTCGGGCGGGAGCATGGAGACCCAGTACTTC.

As to this clonotype: One end of the junction is discordant with germline, which a read error may explain. The rearrangement links TRBV29-1 to TRBJ1-1; possible D gene TRBD1, 5 bases. The length of the CDR3 is 15 residues. The germline V gene has CDR1 SQVTM and CDR2 ANQGSEA. CDR3 region: CSVLPWWGMNTEAFF. The CDR3 DNA sequence: TGCAGCGTTCTTCCGTGGTGGGGGATGAACACTGAAGCTTTTTTT.

With regard to this clonotype: At one end the junction does not follow the germline gene, possibly because of a read error. J is TRBJ2-4 and V is TRBV11-1; 13 bases match TRBD2. The germline gives CDR1 SGHAT, CDR2 FQDESV (reference sequence). The CDR3 covers 17 residues. CDR3: CATSFPGTSGIKNIQCF. The DNA for the CDR3 is TGTGCCACCAGCTTTCCCGGGACTAGCGGGATTAAAAACATTCAGTGCTTC.